This T cell receptor (beta chain) was found in a study of shared T cell receptors in the human thymus. The protocol was immunoSEQ multiplex PCR, while the TCRdb copy is restricted to in-frame clones and leaves out a portion. The sample has approximately 490,000 clones; about 84% are singletons. The sample was also reused in another study, on human thymus T cells. This second study says: Resected material from corrective heart surgery provided the thymus tissue analysed. Related studies noted strongly shared thymic repertoires across unrelated people.

Material for sequencing was thymocytes. This receptor was obtained from a boy younger than two with a congenital heart defect.

In DNA, the CDR3 is TGTGCCAGCAGTCCACCGGGACAGGCCAAAAACATTCAGTACTTC. Translating it yields CASSPPGQAKNIQYF. The chain is built from TRBV27 and TRBJ2-4; 7 bases match TRBD1. V was clipped by 5 bases and J by 1 base; unmatched bases: 5. The CDR3 length is 15 residues. Germline V gene data show CDR1 as MNHEY and CDR2 as SMNVEV (reference sequence).